This T cell receptor (beta chain) came from a study of blood T cell repertoires in COVID-19. Across the study: COVID-19 samples, acute and convalescent, were from the United States, Italy and Spain. PBMCs, B-cell-depleted T cells, or T cells were the source of the cDNA or gDNA that made up the material.

Original processing methods: Cell counts per sample came from amplifying reference gene primers. Clones were sequenced by immunoSEQ multiplex PCR, and TCRdb holds only the in-frame ones, with some missing. V, J and clone size are those of that table, while D and trimming were read from the DNA. The table lists about 210,000 clones, around 80% of them singletons, with approximately 12% in the top ten. This clone was recorded only once. The ends were cut back, 4 bases at V and 7 bases at J, with 11 bases in the middle. Germline V CDR1 and CDR2: KGHSH, LQKENI. The CDR3 consists of 14 residues. This rearrangement joins TRBV18 to TRBJ1-6, with D perhaps TRBD1 (5 bases). The TCR comes from a woman between 35 and 50 years old with acute or convalescent COVID-19. The material sequenced was peripheral blood. As DNA, the CDR3 is TGTGCCAGCTCACAACAGGCGTCCAATTCACCCCTCCACTTT. This gives the protein CASSQQASNSPLHF.